This entry lists 11 T cell receptor beta chains sequenced from one sample in a study of blood T cell repertoires in COVID-19. The method was immunoSEQ multiplex PCR; TCRdb's version includes in-frame clones alone and lacks a portion of them. Altogether over 250,000 clones are present, roughly 89% being singletons, with the ten largest covering under 2.5%. The sequenced sample consisted of PBMCs or T cells enriched from blood (not recorded which). The receptors derive from a woman aged 60-70 years who had recovered from COVID-19.

The chain joins TRBV10-3 to TRBJ2-3, with D tentatively TRBD2 (6 bases). Germline loops: CDR1 ENHRY, CDR2 SYGVKD. The CDR3 covers 14 residues. V lost 2 bases to trimming and J lost 6 bases, with 12 bases between them. CDR3 in amino acids: CAISELVGGDTQYF. In DNA, the CDR3 is TGTGCCATCAGTGAGCTGGTGGGAGGTGATACGCAGTATTTT.

The genes are TRBV18 and TRBJ1-3, with D uncertain. Trimming left V 5 bases short and J 3 bases short, with 11 bases between. This CDR3 is built from 14 residues. The germline CDR1 and CDR2 sequences are KGHSH and LQKENI. Here the CDR3 reads CASSEAVGGNTIYF. The CDR3 DNA is TGTGCCAGCTCAGAAGCCGTTGGTGGAAACACCATATATTTT.

The J gene is TRBJ1-2, the V gene TRBV7-9; 11 bases match TRBD1. V trimming: 2 bases; J trimming: 5 bases; junction bases outside the gene matches: 7. The length of the CDR3 is 16 residues. CDR1 SEHNR and CDR2 FQNEAQ come from the germline V gene (reference sequence). The CDR3 DNA reads TGTGCCAGCAGCTTATCACCCGGGACAGGGGGTTATGGCTACACCTTC. This gives the protein CASSLSPGTGGYGYTF. Full variable domain (rest looked up from reference TRBV7-9 and TRBJ1-2): DTGVSQNPRHKITKRGQNVTFRCDPISEHNRLYWYRQTLGQGPEFLTYFQNEAQLEKSRLLSDRFSAERPKGSFSTLEIQRTEQGDSAMYLCASSLSPGTGGYGYTFGSGTRLTVV.

This clone was counted once. V gene TRBV9 combines with J gene TRBJ1-3; D is perhaps TRBD1 (5 bases). Per the germline V gene, CDR1 is SGDLS and CDR2 is YYNGEE. V was shortened by 2 bases and J by 0 bases, with 6 bases between the two germline ends. This CDR3 contains 14 residues. The CDR3: CASSVTVSGNTIYF. The CDR3 DNA is TGTGCCAGCAGCGTGACAGTCTCTGGAAACACCATATATTTT.

This rearrangement joins TRBV2 to TRBJ1-3; possibly TRBD1 for D (6 bases). This CDR3 contains 13 residues. From germline, CDR1 is SNHLY and CDR2 FYNNEI. The germline V and J ends were trimmed by 7 bases and 4 bases, with 11 bases remaining between them. CDR3 region: CASNYRAGNTIYF. Written as DNA, the CDR3 is TGTGCCAGCAACTACAGGGCGGGAAACACCATATATTTT.

The V gene is TRBV9, the J gene TRBJ1-5; 7 bases match TRBD1. The CDR3 extends over 14 amino acids. Trimming removed 3 bases from V and 1 base from J; junction bases left unmatched: 1. The germline CDR1 and CDR2 sequences are SGDLS and YYNGEE. CDR3 DNA sequence: TGTGCCAGCAGCGAGGGGGCGAGCAATCAGCCCCAGCATTTT. Translating gives CASSEGASNQPQHF.

The rearrangement joins TRBV6-5 to TRBJ2-2; 7 bases are a match to TRBD1. J was trimmed by 6 bases and V by 6 bases; bases with no gene match: 4. The germline CDR1 and CDR2 sequences are MNHEY and SVGAGI. This CDR3 has 13 amino acids. CDR3 in DNA: TGTGCCAGCAGCCGACAGGGCCCCGGGGAGCTGTTTTTT. Protein sequence: CASSRQGPGELFF.

The gene calls are TRBV7-3 and TRBJ2-7; D is perhaps TRBD1 (5 bases). This CDR3 has 13 amino acids. V was clipped by 5 bases and J by 7 bases, with 15 bases between them. Looked up from germline, CDR1 is SGHTA and CDR2 is FQGTGA. CDR3 DNA sequence: TGTGCCAGCAGCCACAATGTGGGGCGGGAGCAGTACTTC. Residues: CASSHNVGREQYF.

In the case of this clone: Other DNA sequences in this sample translate to the same CDR3. This chain joins TRBV7-9 and TRBJ1-2; 7 bases match TRBD1. Germline V lookup: CDR1 SEHNR, CDR2 FQNEAQ (reference sequence). The length of the CDR3 is 13 residues. Trimming took 2 bases from V and 7 from J; bases not matched to a gene: 4. In DNA form, the CDR3 reads TGTGCCAGCAGCTTAAGACAGGGAGTTGGCTACACCTTC. Its translation is CASSLRQGVGYTF.

The chain uses TRBV2 and TRBJ1-2; 7 bases line up with TRBD1. The trim removed 3 bases at V and 2 bases at J, leaving 6 bases unmatched. This CDR3 spans 15 amino acids. Germline values: CDR1 SNHLY, CDR2 FYNNEI. CDR3 residues: CASSDTGAQNYGYTF. CDR3 DNA: TGTGCCAGCAGTGACACAGGGGCGCAGAACTATGGCTACACCTTC.

The chain carries TRBV30 and TRBJ2-7; weak D call: TRBD1 (5 bases). This CDR3 spans 17 amino acids. The V end was cut by 4 bases, the J end by 2 bases, with 24 bases between. The germline V gene has CDR1 GTSNPN and CDR2 SVGIG (reference sequence). The CDR3 DNA is TGTGCCTGGACCGACAGAAAATTTCGAGTAAGGGCCTACGAGCAGTACTTC. Translated, it gives CAWTDRKFRVRAYEQYF.